Listed below are T cell receptor beta chains from one sample, sequenced in a study of T cell responses to AZD1222 COVID-19 vaccine. Produced via immunoSEQ multiplex PCR; TCRdb's table is partial and in-frame only. The sample includes 70,000 to 90,000 clones, approximately 78% of them seen just once. The sample was peripheral blood, taken on day 0 of AZD1222 vaccination. These receptors were taken from an adult in good health. CDR3s include the opening cysteine and the closing phenylalanine or tryptophan. A D gene is named only where the DNA matches it firmly. Clone sizes are given selectively: once, few, many, or a class where the clone is expanded.

j_call: TRBJ1-2
v_call: TRBV13
cdr3_length: 14
d_call: -
clone_size: -
cdr3_aa: CASQGQTRIYGYTF
cdr3_nt: TGTGCCAGCCAAGGACAGACCCGGATTTATGGCTACACCTTC

j_call: TRBJ2-1
v_call: TRBV11-2
cdr3_length: 14
d_call: -
clone_size: -
cdr3_aa: CASSPLWGYNEQFF
cdr3_nt: TGTGCCAGCAGCCCACTTTGGGGGTACAATGAGCAGTTCTTC

j_call: TRBJ1-1
v_call: TRBV6-5
cdr3_length: 14
d_call: -
clone_size: once
cdr3_aa: CASSYSNLNTEAFF
cdr3_nt: TGTGCCAGCAGTTACTCGAATTTGAACACTGAAGCTTTCTTT

j_call: TRBJ1-1
v_call: TRBV5-1
cdr3_length: 15
d_call: -
clone_size: -
cdr3_aa: CASSLYPDAGTEAFF
cdr3_nt: TGCGCCAGCAGCTTGTACCCCGACGCGGGGACTGAAGCTTTCTTT

j_call: TRBJ1-1
v_call: TRBV29-1
cdr3_length: 12
d_call: -
clone_size: -
cdr3_aa: CSVTQGYTEAFF
cdr3_nt: TGCAGCGTTACTCAGGGGTACACTGAAGCTTTCTTT

j_call: TRBJ1-6
v_call: TRBV7-2
cdr3_length: 14
d_call: TRBD1
clone_size: -
cdr3_aa: CASSISGGDSPLHF
cdr3_nt: TGTGCCAGCAGCATATCAGGGGGGGATTCACCCCTCCACTTT

j_call: TRBJ1-2
v_call: TRBV7-9
cdr3_length: 13
d_call: -
clone_size: -
cdr3_aa: CASSLGGRYGYTF
cdr3_nt: TGTGCCAGCAGCTTAGGGGGTCGCTATGGCTACACCTTC

j_call: TRBJ1-6
v_call: TRBV7-6
cdr3_length: 13
d_call: -
clone_size: -
cdr3_aa: CASSLAWNSPLHF
cdr3_nt: TGTGCCAGCAGCTTAGCGTGGAATTCACCCCTCCACTTT

j_call: TRBJ1-3
v_call: TRBV6-1
cdr3_length: 13
d_call: -
clone_size: once
cdr3_aa: CASSDDSGNTIYF
cdr3_nt: TGTGCCAGCAGTGACGACTCTGGAAACACCATATATTTT

j_call: TRBJ2-5
v_call: TRBV18
cdr3_length: 13
d_call: -
clone_size: few
cdr3_aa: CASSPTVQETQYF
cdr3_nt: TGTGCCAGCTCACCAACTGTACAAGAGACCCAGTACTTC

j_call: TRBJ2-5
v_call: TRBV6-2/TRBV6-3
cdr3_length: 16
d_call: TRBD2
clone_size: -
cdr3_aa: CASSLLTAGVRKTQYF
cdr3_nt: TGTGCCAGCAGCCTCCTCACGGCGGGAGTAAGGAAGACCCAGTACTTC

j_call: TRBJ1-1
v_call: TRBV5-8
cdr3_length: 13
d_call: TRBD1
clone_size: -
cdr3_aa: CASSLEQGLEAFF
cdr3_nt: TGTGCCAGCAGCTTGGAACAGGGGCTTGAAGCTTTCTTT

j_call: TRBJ1-1
v_call: TRBV28
cdr3_length: 11
d_call: -
clone_size: -
cdr3_aa: CASSQYLGAFF
cdr3_nt: TGTGCCAGCAGCCAGTACCTTGGGGCTTTCTTT

j_call: TRBJ2-3
v_call: TRBV11-3
cdr3_length: 14
d_call: TRBD2
clone_size: -
cdr3_aa: CASSSGSSTDTQYF
cdr3_nt: TGTGCCAGCAGCAGCGGGAGTAGCACAGATACGCAGTATTTT

j_call: TRBJ2-3
v_call: TRBV9
cdr3_length: 15
d_call: -
clone_size: -
cdr3_aa: CASSVGAANTDTQYF
cdr3_nt: TGTGCCAGCAGCGTAGGGGCAGCTAACACAGATACGCAGTATTTT

j_call: TRBJ1-6
v_call: TRBV7-9
cdr3_length: 13
d_call: -
clone_size: -
cdr3_aa: CASSWRYNSPLHF
cdr3_nt: TGTGCCAGCAGCTGGCGGTATAATTCACCCCTCCACTTT